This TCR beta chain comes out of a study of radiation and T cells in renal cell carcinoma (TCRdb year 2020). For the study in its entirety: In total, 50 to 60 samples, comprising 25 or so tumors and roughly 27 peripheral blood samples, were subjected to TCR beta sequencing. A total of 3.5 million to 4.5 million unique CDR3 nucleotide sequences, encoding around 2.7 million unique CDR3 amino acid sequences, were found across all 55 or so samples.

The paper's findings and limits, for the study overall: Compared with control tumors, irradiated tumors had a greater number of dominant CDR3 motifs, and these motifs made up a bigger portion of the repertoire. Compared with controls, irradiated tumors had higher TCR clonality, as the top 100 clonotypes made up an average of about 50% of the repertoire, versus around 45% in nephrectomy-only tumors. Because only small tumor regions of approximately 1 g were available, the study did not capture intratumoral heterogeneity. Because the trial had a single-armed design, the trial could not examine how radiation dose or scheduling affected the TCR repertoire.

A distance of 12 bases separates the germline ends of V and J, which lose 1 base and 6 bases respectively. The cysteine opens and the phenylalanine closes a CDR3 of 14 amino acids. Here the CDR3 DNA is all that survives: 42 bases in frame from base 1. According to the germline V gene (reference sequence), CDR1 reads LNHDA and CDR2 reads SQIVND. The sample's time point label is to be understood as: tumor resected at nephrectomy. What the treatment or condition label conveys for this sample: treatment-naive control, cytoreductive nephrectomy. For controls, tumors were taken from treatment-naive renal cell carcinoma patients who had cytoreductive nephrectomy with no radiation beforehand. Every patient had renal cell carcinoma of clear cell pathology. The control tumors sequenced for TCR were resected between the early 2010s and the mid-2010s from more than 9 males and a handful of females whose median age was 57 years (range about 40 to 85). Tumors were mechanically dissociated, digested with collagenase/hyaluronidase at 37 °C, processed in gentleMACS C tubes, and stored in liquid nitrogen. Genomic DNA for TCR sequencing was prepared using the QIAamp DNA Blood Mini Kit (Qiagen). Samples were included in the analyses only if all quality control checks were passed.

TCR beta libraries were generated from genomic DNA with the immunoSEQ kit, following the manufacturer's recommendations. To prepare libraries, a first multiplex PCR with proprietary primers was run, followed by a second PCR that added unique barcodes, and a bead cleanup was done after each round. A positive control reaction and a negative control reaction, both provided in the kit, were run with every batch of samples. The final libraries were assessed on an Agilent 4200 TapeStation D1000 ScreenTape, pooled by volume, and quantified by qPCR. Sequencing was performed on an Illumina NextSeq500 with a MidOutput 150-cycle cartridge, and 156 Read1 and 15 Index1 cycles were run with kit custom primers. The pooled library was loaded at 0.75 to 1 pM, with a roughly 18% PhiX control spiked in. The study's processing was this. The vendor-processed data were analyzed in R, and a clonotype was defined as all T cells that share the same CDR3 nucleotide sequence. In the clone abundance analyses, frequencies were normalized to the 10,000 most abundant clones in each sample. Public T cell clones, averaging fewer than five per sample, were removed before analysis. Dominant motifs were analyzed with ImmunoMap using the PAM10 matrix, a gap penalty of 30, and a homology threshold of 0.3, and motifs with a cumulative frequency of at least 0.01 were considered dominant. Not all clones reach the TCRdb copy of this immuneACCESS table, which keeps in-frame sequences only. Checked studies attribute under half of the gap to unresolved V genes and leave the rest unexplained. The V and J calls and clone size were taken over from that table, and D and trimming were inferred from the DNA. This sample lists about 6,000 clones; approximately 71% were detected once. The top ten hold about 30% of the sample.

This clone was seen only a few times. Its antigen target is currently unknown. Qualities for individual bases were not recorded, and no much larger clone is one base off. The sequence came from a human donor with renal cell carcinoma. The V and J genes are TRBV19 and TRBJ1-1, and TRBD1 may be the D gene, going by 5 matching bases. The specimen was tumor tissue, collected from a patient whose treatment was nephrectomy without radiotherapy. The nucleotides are TGTGCCAGTAGTATAGGGGACGGATTCCCTGAAGCTTTCTTT. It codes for CASSIGDGFPEAFF.